The source of this T cell receptor (beta chain) is a study of blood T cell repertoires in COVID-19. Seattle patients were enrolled while actively infected and followed longitudinally. Libraries were prepared by immunoSEQ multiplex PCR; TCRdb keeps only in-frame clonotypes and omits some of them. The sample carries about 140,000 clones, less than 90% recorded once. The specimen sequenced was peripheral blood. This clonotype was sampled from a human donor with COVID-19, enrolled during active disease. The donor label of this sample is uncertain.

The CDR3: CASSPGATGYASGNTIYF. Here the CDR3 DNA reads TGCGCCAGCAGTCCCGGGGCGACAGGTTATGCCTCTGGAAACACCATATATTTT. The J gene is TRBJ1-3, the V gene TRBV5-1; perhaps TRBD1 as D (6 bases). Trimming cost V 5 bases and J 0 bases, with 21 bases left between them. The CDR3 is 18 residues long. Germline V gene sequence: CDR1 SGHRS, CDR2 YFSETQ. Filled out from reference TRBV5-1 and TRBJ1-3, the complete variable domain reads KAGVTQTPRYLIKTRGQQVTLSCSPISGHRSVSWYQQTPGQGLQFLFEYFSETQRNKGNFPGRFSGRQFSNSRSEMNVSTLELGDSALYLCASSPGATGYASGNTIYFGEGSWLTVV.